This T cell receptor (beta chain) was found in a study of control samples from healthy donors and cancer patients. The CDR3 consists of 15 residues. The germline gives CDR1 SGHDT, CDR2 YYEEEE. The V segment lost 3 bases and the J segment 5 bases; nucleotides outside the gene matches: 7. The protocol was immunoSEQ multiplex PCR, while the TCRdb copy is restricted to in-frame clones and leaves out a portion. This table has about 140,000 clones, 80% to 95% appearing once. Sequencing used blood. The chain links TRBV5-6 to TRBJ2-5, with 10 bases identical to TRBD1. The receptor was isolated from a man in his thirties or forties in good health. The DNA for the CDR3 is TGTGCCAGCAGCTCGGGACAGGGGTTTTTGGAGACCCAGTACTTC. Protein: CASSSGQGFLETQYF.